Listed here are 14 T cell receptor beta chains from one sample, sequenced in a study of shared clonotypes between healthy human individuals. Measured with immunoSEQ multiplex PCR; TCRdb has only the in-frame clones, and not every one. The sample lists about 2.2 million clones; 93% were seen once. CD45RO-negative cells were positively selected for CCR7, leaving out terminally differentiated effector memory CD45RA+ cells. The sample was naive CD8+ T cells from PBMCs. Every receptor here comes from a man aged 18 to 29 in good health. Some clones in this sample may be carry-over from other donors' samples.

As to this clone: Other nucleotide sequences in the sample specify the same CDR3. The V and J genes are TRBV9 and TRBJ1-5; D gene unclear. CDR3 length: 15 amino acids. Germline assignment: CDR1 SGDLS and CDR2 YYNGEE. The germline V and J ends were trimmed by 0 bases and 0 bases, with 7 bases remaining between them. DNA for the CDR3: TGTGCCAGCAGCGTAGCAGGTGGTAGCAATCAGCCCCAGCATTTT. Protein product: CASSVAGGSNQPQHF.

This clone was found once. The V gene is TRBV10-1, the J gene TRBJ2-3; 12 bases agree with TRBD2. This CDR3 is 16 amino acids long. The V gene's germline CDR1 is WNHNN and CDR2 SYGVQD (reference sequence). J gave up 3 bases and V 6 bases, and 7 bases lay outside the gene matches. CDR3 in DNA: TGCGCCAGCAGCCTGACTAGCGGGAGTCCGACAGATACGCAGTATTTT. Protein: CASSLTSGSPTDTQYF.

The V gene is TRBV5-1, the J gene TRBJ1-3; possibly TRBD1 for D (5 bases). Germline assignment: CDR1 SGHRS and CDR2 YFSETQ. The ends were cut back, 4 bases at V and 0 bases at J, with 14 bases in the middle. The length of the CDR3 is 16 residues. The CDR3, as DNA: TGCGCCAGCAGCGCCTCGGGACGGCTCTCTGGAAACACCATATATTTT. It codes for CASSASGRLSGNTIYF.

The gene calls are TRBV19 and TRBJ2-1, with unresolved D. Germline assignment: CDR1 LNHDA and CDR2 SQIVND (reference sequence). There are 13 residues in the CDR3. V was clipped by 5 bases and J by 2 bases, with 7 bases between them. The CDR3 DNA follows: TGTGCCAGTAGTGCAACAACCTACAATGAGCAGTTCTTC. Amino acid sequence: CASSATTYNEQFF.

For this clone: The sample has other DNA sequences that encode this CDR3 too. V gene TRBV27 combines with J gene TRBJ2-7; D is tentatively TRBD1 or TRBD2 (5 bases each). The CDR3 has 14 residues. The V and J ends lost 6 bases and 3 bases respectively, with 15 bases between them. Per germline, CDR1 MNHEY and CDR2 SMNVEV (reference sequence). The CDR3 DNA is TGTGCCAGCAGCCTCCGGGGCGGGTACTACGAGCAGTACTTC. It specifies CASSLRGGYYEQYF.

Of note for this clone: This CDR3 is also generated by other DNA sequences in the sample. The V gene is TRBV9, the J gene TRBJ2-7; 8 bases align to TRBD2. CDR1 SGDLS and CDR2 YYNGEE come from the germline V gene. After removal of 0 bases from V and 3 bases from J, the junction contained 5 bases not matched to a gene. The CDR3 spans 15 residues. In nucleotides, the CDR3 is TGTGCCAGCAGCGTAGTTGCGGGAGGTAGCTACGAGCAGTACTTC. This codes for CASSVVAGGSYEQYF.

The chain has TRBV7-9 and TRBJ2-5, with D maybe TRBD2 (7 bases). This CDR3 is built from 15 residues. V lost 5 bases and J 3 bases, leaving 16 bases between the germline ends. Germline V gene data show CDR1 as SEHNR and CDR2 as FQNEAQ (reference sequence). In nucleotides, the CDR3 is TGTGCCAGCAGCACCCGAGGGGGGGAGGAAGAGACCCAGTACTTC. This encodes CASSTRGGEEETQYF.

This clone turned up a few times. This chain connects TRBV5-1 to TRBJ1-1; no clear D. The V gene lost 0 bases and the J gene lost 3 bases, with 9 bases spanning the gap. From germline, CDR1 is SGHRS and CDR2 YFSETQ. CDR3 length equals 14 residues. CDR3 residues: CASSLDGQYTEAFF. The DNA for the CDR3 is TGCGCCAGCAGCTTGGATGGTCAGTACACTGAAGCTTTCTTT.

On this clone itself: The sample holds other DNA sequences that translate to the same CDR3. The gene calls are TRBV7-9 and TRBJ2-2, with 9 bases fitting TRBD1. The CDR3 contains 16 residues. The germline CDR1 and CDR2 sequences are SEHNR and FQNEAQ (reference sequence). V lost 4 bases to trimming and J lost 1 base; unmatched junction nucleotides: 4. Here the CDR3 DNA reads TGTGCCAGCAGCTCACCGGGACAGGGGAACACCGGGGAGCTGTTTTTT. The encoded protein is CASSSPGQGNTGELFF.

The J gene is TRBJ2-7, the V gene TRBV4-3; D possibly uses TRBD1 or TRBD2 (5 bases each). Germline V gene sequence: CDR1 LGHNA, CDR2 YSLEER. The CDR3 has 15 residues. Trimming removed 0 bases at V and 6 bases at J, with 15 bases between. As DNA, the CDR3 is TGCGCCAGCAGCCAAGAACTAGGGGTTCGGTCCGAGCAGTACTTC. Its protein product is CASSQELGVRSEQYF.

This clone was detected a few times. This rearrangement joins TRBV27 to TRBJ1-5; D call uncertain. The CDR3 spans 13 residues. The V and J ends lost 4 bases and 7 bases respectively, with 11 bases between them. CDR1 is MNHEY and CDR2 is SMNVEV in the germline V gene (reference sequence). In nucleotides, the CDR3 is TGTGCCAGCAGTTCATTCGGCCTCCAGCCCCAGCATTTT. This encodes CASSSFGLQPQHF.

In regard to this clone: The sample holds other DNA sequences that translate to the same CDR3. The chain couples TRBV5-1 to TRBJ2-7, with 9 positions matching TRBD1. This CDR3 has 14 amino acids. J gave up 6 bases and V 0 bases, and 4 bases lay outside the gene matches. The V gene's germline CDR1 is SGHRS and CDR2 YFSETQ. The CDR3 coding sequence is TGCGCCAGCAGCTTGGACAGGGGGCTAGGCGAGCAGTACTTC. Protein sequence: CASSLDRGLGEQYF.

As concerns this clone: Distinct nucleotide sequences in the sample also encode this CDR3. This chain links TRBV14 with TRBJ2-5; no reliable D call. Trimming took off 1 base at V and 5 bases at J, with 8 bases between the two ends. This CDR3 spans 13 amino acids. CDR1 and CDR2 from the germline V gene are SGHDN and FVKESK. CDR3 sequence (DNA): TGTGCCAGCAGCCAAGGCGTGAGGGAGACCCAGTACTTC. Its protein is CASSQGVRETQYF.

The chain joins TRBV9 to TRBJ1-3, with D unresolved. V lost 0 bases, J lost 0 bases, and 7 bases lay in between. CDR3 size: 15 residues. Germline V gene lookup returns CDR1 SGDLS and CDR2 YYNGEE. CDR3 loop: CASSVAALSGNTIYF. The CDR3 DNA reads as TGTGCCAGCAGCGTAGCAGCTCTCTCTGGAAACACCATATATTTT.